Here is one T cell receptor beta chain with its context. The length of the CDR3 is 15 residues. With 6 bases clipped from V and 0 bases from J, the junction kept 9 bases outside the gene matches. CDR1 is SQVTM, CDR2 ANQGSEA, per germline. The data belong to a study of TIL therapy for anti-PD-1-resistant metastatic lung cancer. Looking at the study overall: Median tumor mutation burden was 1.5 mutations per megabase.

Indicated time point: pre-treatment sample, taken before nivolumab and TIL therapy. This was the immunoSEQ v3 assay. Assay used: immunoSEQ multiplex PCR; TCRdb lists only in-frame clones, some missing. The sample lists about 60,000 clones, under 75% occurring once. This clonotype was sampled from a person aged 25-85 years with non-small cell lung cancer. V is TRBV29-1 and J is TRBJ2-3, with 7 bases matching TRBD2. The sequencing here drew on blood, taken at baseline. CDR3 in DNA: TGCAGCGTCGAGGCGGGAGTCCCTAGCACAGATACGCAGTATTTT. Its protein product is CSVEAGVPSTDTQYF.